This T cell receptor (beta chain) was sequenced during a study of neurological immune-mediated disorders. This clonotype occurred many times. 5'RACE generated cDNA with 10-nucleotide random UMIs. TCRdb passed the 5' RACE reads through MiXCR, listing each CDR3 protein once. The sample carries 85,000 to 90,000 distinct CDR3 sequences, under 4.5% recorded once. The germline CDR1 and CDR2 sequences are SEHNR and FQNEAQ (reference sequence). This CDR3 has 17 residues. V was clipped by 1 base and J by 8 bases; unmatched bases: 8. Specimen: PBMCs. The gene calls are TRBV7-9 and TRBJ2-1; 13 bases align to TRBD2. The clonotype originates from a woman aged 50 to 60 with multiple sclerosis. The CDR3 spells CASSLGETSGGWDEQFF. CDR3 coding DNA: TGTGCCAGCAGCTTAGGGGAGACTAGCGGGGGGTGGGATGAGCAGTTCTTC.